A selection of T cell receptor beta chains follows, all from one sample in a study of blood T cell repertoires in COVID-19. Only in-frame clones appear in the TCRdb table, and some are missing; sequencing was by immunoSEQ multiplex PCR. Of about 130,000 clones listed, about four fifths are singletons. The sequenced sample consisted of peripheral blood. These TCRs come from a man in his 60s with acute or convalescent COVID-19. Both conserved end residues are part of each CDR3. Each record gives: J gene, D gene, V gene, clone size, CDR3 DNA, CDR3 protein. D genes are given only for firm matches. Only part of the rows carry a size: once, few, many, or a class if the clone is expanded.

TRBJ1-1 TRBD1 TRBV7-9 - TGTGCCAGCAGCCCGCCCGGGACAGGGGCCCACGTGAACACTGAAGCTTTCTTT CASSPPGTGAHVNTEAFF
TRBJ1-6 TRBD1 TRBV15 - TGTGCCACCAGCAAAGGACAGGGGTATTCACCCCTCCACTTT CATSKGQGYSPLHF
TRBJ2-1 TRBD1 TRBV2 once TGTGCCAGCGGGGGGCAGGGGGCGTACAATGAGCAGTTCTTC CASGGQGAYNEQFF
TRBJ2-7 TRBD2 TRBV28 - TGTGCCAGCAGCCGTAGCGGGGGCCCGTTCTCCTACGAGCAGTACTTC CASSRSGGPFSYEQYF
TRBJ1-2 TRBD1 TRBV6-5 - TGTGCCAGCAGTTTACAGGGGGCGCATGGCTACACCTTC CASSLQGAHGYTF
TRBJ1-5 - TRBV7-2 - TGTGCCAGCAGCTCCTTCAGGGGTGGAACGCAGCCCCAGCATTTT CASSSFRGGTQPQHF
TRBJ2-5 TRBD1 TRBV24-1 once TGTGCCACCAGTGATAGGGACAGGGGGCAAGAGACCCAGTACTTC CATSDRDRGQETQYF
TRBJ2-7 TRBD1 TRBV5-1 - TGCGCCAGCAGCGCCGGGACAGGTATCGGCGAGCAGTACTTC CASSAGTGIGEQYF
TRBJ1-2 TRBD1 TRBV28 - TGTGCCAGCAGTCCACCCAGGGGGCCTGGCTATGGCTACACCTTC CASSPPRGPGYGYTF
TRBJ2-1 TRBD1 TRBV28 - TGTGCCAGCGGAGTAACAGGGGAGTCGGGAAATGAGCAGTTCTTC CASGVTGESGNEQFF